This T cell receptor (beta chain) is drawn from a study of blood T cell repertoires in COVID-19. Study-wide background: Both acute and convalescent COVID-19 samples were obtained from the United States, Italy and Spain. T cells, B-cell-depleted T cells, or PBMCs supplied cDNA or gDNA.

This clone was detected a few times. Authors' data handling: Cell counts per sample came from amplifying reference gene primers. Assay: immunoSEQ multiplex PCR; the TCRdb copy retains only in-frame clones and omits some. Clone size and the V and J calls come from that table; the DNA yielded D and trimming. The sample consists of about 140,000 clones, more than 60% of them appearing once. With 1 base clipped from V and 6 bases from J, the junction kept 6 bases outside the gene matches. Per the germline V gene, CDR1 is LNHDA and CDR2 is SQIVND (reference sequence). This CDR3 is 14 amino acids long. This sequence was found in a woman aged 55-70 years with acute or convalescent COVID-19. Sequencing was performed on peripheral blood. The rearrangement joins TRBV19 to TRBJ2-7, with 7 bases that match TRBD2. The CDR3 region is CASSIATTSSEQYF. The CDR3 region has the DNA TGTGCCAGTAGTATAGCCACGACTAGCAGCGAGCAGTACTTC.